This passage covers 25 T cell receptor beta chains from one sample sequenced in a study of CD8+ T cells in alopecia areata. Described treatment: oral pan-JAK inhibitor, 5-10 mg twice daily. Isolated RNA was reverse transcribed into cDNA used as the sequencing template. Libraries were prepared by immunoSEQ multiplex PCR; TCRdb keeps only in-frame clonotypes and omits some of them. This sample has 80,000 to 95,000 clones, with roughly 46% found just once. This sample comprised CD8+ T cells sorted from blood, obtained at week 24, from a patient treated with tofacitinib. Every receptor here comes from a human donor with alopecia areata.

This clone was counted between two and nine times. The chain joins TRBV14 to TRBJ2-2; possible D gene TRBD2, 5 bases. Germline CDR1 SGHDN, CDR2 FVKESK. The germline V and J ends were trimmed by 4 bases and 4 bases, with 10 bases remaining between them. CDR3 length: 14 amino acids. The CDR3 loop reads CASSRSSVTGELFF. The CDR3 DNA is TGTGCCAGCAGCCGGAGTAGCGTCACCGGGGAGCTGTTTTTT.

J is TRBJ2-3 and V is TRBV5-1; TRBD2 matches 7 bases. V lost 1 base to trimming and J lost 5 bases; unmatched junction nucleotides: 4. The germline CDR1 and CDR2 sequences are SGHRS and YFSETQ. The CDR3 length is 14 residues. In nucleotides, the CDR3 is TGCGCCAGCAGCTTGAGCGGGATTATAGATACGCAGTATTTT. Residues: CASSLSGIIDTQYF. The variable domain in full, completed from reference TRBV5-1 and TRBJ2-3, reads KAGVTQTPRYLIKTRGQQVTLSCSPISGHRSVSWYQQTPGQGLQFLFEYFSETQRNKGNFPGRFSGRQFSNSRSEMNVSTLELGDSALYLCASSLSGIIDTQYFGPGTRLTVL.

The chain couples TRBV27 to TRBJ2-2; 7 bases align to TRBD2. V lost 3 bases to trimming and J lost 1 base; unmatched junction nucleotides: 2. The CDR3 runs to 15 residues. Germline CDR1 MNHEY, CDR2 SMNVEV (reference sequence). The CDR3 region is CASSFSGGNTGELFF. The CDR3 DNA reads TGTGCCAGCAGTTTCTCGGGGGGGAACACCGGGGAGCTGTTTTTT.

The chain joins TRBV11-2 to TRBJ1-1; D ambiguous. Germline-derived CDR1 and CDR2 are SGHAT and FQNNGV. This CDR3 comprises 13 residues. Trimming removed 6 bases at V and 11 bases at J, with 19 bases between. The CDR3: CASSPSWRRWAFF. The CDR3 coding sequence is TGTGCCAGCAGTCCCTCGTGGAGGCGGTGGGCTTTCTTT.

The genes are TRBV4-1 and TRBJ2-1; either TRBD1 or TRBD2 may fit D (5 bases each). V was trimmed by 4 bases and J by 4 bases, leaving 17 bases between them. This CDR3 contains 16 residues. The germline gives CDR1 MGHRA, CDR2 YSYEKL. CDR3 sequence (DNA): TGCGCCAGCAGCCCCCTGGGGGAGCGGCAGTACAATGAGCAGTTCTTC. Its protein is CASSPLGERQYNEQFF.

The V gene is TRBV4-1, the J gene TRBJ1-4; D is uncertain. Trimming shortened V by 1 base and J by 8 bases, and 11 bases separated the two germline ends. The CDR3 is made up of 14 amino acids. Per germline, CDR1 MGHRA and CDR2 YSYEKL. Here the CDR3 reads CASSQVGNAEKLFF. In nucleotides, the CDR3 is TGCGCCAGCAGCCAAGTAGGCAACGCGGAAAAACTGTTTTTT.

V usage is TRBV27 and J usage is TRBJ1-5, with D possibly matching TRBD1 (5 bases). Germline lookup yields CDR1 MNHEY and CDR2 SMNVEV (reference sequence). The CDR3 totals 15 residues. The germline V and J ends were trimmed by 0 bases and 4 bases, with 10 bases remaining between them. In DNA, the CDR3 is TGTGCCAGCAGTTTATCGGGGGGTGGGAATCAGCCCCAGCATTTT. Encoded protein: CASSLSGGGNQPQHF.

The V gene is TRBV30, the J gene TRBJ1-1; the D gene is possibly TRBD1 (5 bases). The V gene's germline CDR1 is GTSNPN and CDR2 SVGIG (reference sequence). The CDR3 runs 11 residues. V was clipped by 1 base and J by 8 bases, with 8 bases between them. CDR3 sequence reads: CAWSAPGEAFF. CDR3 bases: TGTGCCTGGAGTGCCCCAGGGGAAGCTTTCTTT.

The gene calls are TRBV19 and TRBJ1-1; TRBD1 aligns across 7 bases. This CDR3 contains 13 residues. Germline V CDR1 and CDR2: LNHDA, SQIVND (reference sequence). The trim removed 9 bases at V and 3 bases at J, leaving 7 bases unmatched. CDR3 protein: CASQQGKDTEAFF. The CDR3 DNA follows: TGTGCCAGCCAACAGGGGAAGGACACTGAAGCTTTCTTT. Full variable domain (missing parts from reference TRBV19 and TRBJ1-1): DGGITQSPKYLFRKEGQNVTLSCEQNLNHDAMYWYRQDPGQGLRLIYYSQIVNDFQKGDIAEGYSVSREKKESFPLTVTSAQKNPTAFYLCASQQGKDTEAFFGQGTRLTVV.

The DNA for the CDR3 is TGTGCCAGCAGCGTAGGTATATCCTACAATGAGCAGTTCTTC. Amino acid sequence: CASSVGISYNEQFF. The chain couples TRBV9 to TRBJ2-1; D gene ambiguous. V lost 0 bases to trimming and J lost 1 base, with 5 bases between them. The germline CDR1 and CDR2 sequences are SGDLS and YYNGEE. The CDR3 has 14 residues. The full variable domain, rest sourced from reference TRBV9 and TRBJ2-1, is DSGVTQTPKHLITATGQRVTLRCSPRSGDLSVYWYQQSLDQGLQFLIQYYNGEERAKGNILERFSAQQFPDLHSELNLSSLELGDSALYFCASSVGISYNEQFFGPGTRLTVL.

This clone was recorded a few times. CDR3 loop: CASSQDPLGLQYF. The CDR3 DNA reads TGTGCCAGCAGCCAAGATCCCTTGGGTCTGCAGTACTTC. V usage is TRBV14 and J usage is TRBJ2-7, with D unclear. V lost 0 bases, J lost 9 bases, and 12 bases lay in between. From germline, CDR1 is SGHDN and CDR2 FVKESK. The CDR3 consists of 13 residues.

This chain links TRBV7-9 with TRBJ2-1; perhaps TRBD2 as D (6 bases). Germline assignment: CDR1 SEHNR and CDR2 FQNEAQ (reference sequence). Trimming removed 5 bases at V and 3 bases at J, with 14 bases between. The CDR3 runs 15 residues. CDR3 DNA sequence: TGTGCCAGCAGCACCCGGGAGCCCCACTACAATGAGCAGTTCTTC. Translation: CASSTREPHYNEQFF.

The chain carries TRBV29-1 and TRBJ2-5, with 7 positions matching TRBD2. The V segment lost 6 bases and the J segment 4 bases; nucleotides outside the gene matches: 8. The CDR3 spans 13 residues. Germline loops: CDR1 SQVTM, CDR2 ANQGSEA. The CDR3 sequence is CSVSGGGSETQYF. CDR3 coding DNA: TGCAGCGTCTCGGGCGGGGGTTCAGAGACCCAGTACTTC.

This clone was observed a handful of times. The rearrangement links TRBV4-1 to TRBJ2-5; D remains ambiguous. The DNA end favors TRBJ2-7, so the J call may be wrong. Germline CDR1 is MGHRA and CDR2 is YSYEKL. The CDR3 is made up of 12 amino acids. The CDR3 region has the DNA TGCGCCAGCAGCCCCACGGGTCTCGAGCAGTACTTC. This translates into CASSPTGLEQYF.

The chain joins TRBV2 to TRBJ2-1, with D uncertain. CDR3 size: 13 residues. V was pared by 1 base and J by 6 bases, with 7 bases between. Looked up from germline, CDR1 is SNHLY and CDR2 is FYNNEI. DNA of the CDR3: TGTGCCAGCAGTGAAGGTAGAGCCAATGAGCAGTTCTTC. It encodes CASSEGRANEQFF.

The rearrangement links TRBV9 to TRBJ2-6; no firm D call. There are 14 residues in the CDR3. Germline CDR1 reads SGDLS; CDR2 reads YYNGEE. With 0 bases removed from V and 0 bases from J, the gap between germline ends came to 1 base. This CDR3 reads CASSVDSGANVLTF. DNA of the CDR3: TGTGCCAGCAGCGTAGACTCTGGGGCCAACGTCCTGACTTTC. The full variable domain, completed using reference TRBV9 and TRBJ2-6, is DSGVTQTPKHLITATGQRVTLRCSPRSGDLSVYWYQQSLDQGLQFLIQYYNGEERAKGNILERFSAQQFPDLHSELNLSSLELGDSALYFCASSVDSGANVLTFGAGSRLTVL.

The chain has TRBV25-1 and TRBJ2-1, with no clear D. The germline CDR1 and CDR2 sequences are MGHDK and SYGVNS. CDR3 length equals 14 residues. The V and J ends lost 3 bases and 7 bases respectively, with 13 bases between them. The CDR3: CASSDTPGLNEQFF. CDR3 bases: TGTGCCAGCAGTGACACTCCGGGTTTAAATGAGCAGTTCTTC. The whole variable domain, filled in from reference TRBV25-1 and TRBJ2-1, reads EADIYQTPRYLVIGTGKKITLECSQTMGHDKMYWYQQDPGMELHLIHYSYGVNSTEKGDLSSESTVSRIRTEHFPLTLESARPSHTSQYLCASSDTPGLNEQFFGPGTRLTVL.

This clone occurred a few times. The rearrangement joins TRBV10-3 to TRBJ2-7; D could derive from TRBD1 or TRBD2 (5 bases each). Germline lookup yields CDR1 ENHRY and CDR2 SYGVKD. The CDR3 loop spans 14 amino acids. Trimming removed 2 bases at V and 2 bases at J, with 10 bases between. The CDR3 spells CAISEGQGPYEQYF. For the CDR3, the DNA is TGTGCCATCAGTGAGGGGCAGGGACCCTACGAGCAGTACTTC.

This clone was detected only a few times. V gene TRBV27 combines with J gene TRBJ2-3, with 9 bases that match TRBD2. The V gene end was trimmed by 11 bases and the J gene end by 6 bases; junction bases not matched to a gene: 12. CDR1 is MNHEY and CDR2 is SMNVEV in the germline V gene (reference sequence). The CDR3 loop spans 14 amino acids. CDR3 protein: CALGAGGPRDTQYF. CDR3 coding DNA: TGTGCCCTCGGGGCGGGAGGGCCCCGGGATACGCAGTATTTT.

The rearrangement links TRBV27 to TRBJ2-1; TRBD1 is a possible D gene (5 bases). Trimming removed 3 bases at V and 5 bases at J, with 11 bases between. The CDR3 is 14 residues long. Germline values: CDR1 MNHEY, CDR2 SMNVEV (reference sequence). CDR3 amino acids: CASSFGRTNNEQFF. The CDR3 DNA reads as TGTGCCAGCAGTTTTGGCAGGACAAACAATGAGCAGTTCTTC.

The CDR3 sequence is CASSGALGGVTYEQYF. CDR3 DNA sequence: TGTGCCAGCAGCGGGGCACTGGGAGGGGTCACCTACGAGCAGTACTTC. The chain couples TRBV13 to TRBJ2-7, with 7 bases identical to TRBD2. The germline V gene has CDR1 PRHDT and CDR2 FYEKMQ (reference sequence). With V trimmed by 5 bases and J by 2 bases, 12 bases remained unmatched. The CDR3 sequence is 16 residues long.

This sequence joins TRBV18 and TRBJ2-7, with D tentatively TRBD1 or TRBD2 (5 bases each). This CDR3 region has 15 residues. From germline, CDR1 is KGHSH and CDR2 LQKENI. V was clipped by 0 bases and J by 3 bases, with 12 bases between them. Here the CDR3 reads CASSPPTGALYEQYF. The CDR3 DNA follows: TGTGCCAGCTCACCACCCACCGGGGCTCTCTACGAGCAGTACTTC.

The chain links TRBV9 to TRBJ2-1; 7 bases line up with TRBD2. Looked up from germline, CDR1 is SGDLS and CDR2 is YYNGEE. J gave up 0 bases and V 8 bases, and 5 bases lay outside the gene matches. The CDR3 runs 14 residues. CDR3 DNA: TGTGCCAGTAAAGCGGGATACTCCTACAATGAGCAGTTCTTC. It specifies CASKAGYSYNEQFF.

The J gene is TRBJ2-2, the V gene TRBV4-3; 8 positions match TRBD1. J gave up 5 bases and V 5 bases, and 7 bases lay outside the gene matches. Germline values: CDR1 LGHNA, CDR2 YSLEER. The CDR3 sequence is 15 residues long. The CDR3 reads CASSSLNRGTGELFF. For the CDR3, the DNA is TGCGCCAGCAGCTCCTTAAACAGGGGGACCGGGGAGCTGTTTTTT.

This clone has more than one count but fewer than ten. DNA of the CDR3: TGTGCCAGCAGTGAAGGGGACAGGGGCTACGAGCAGTACTTC. This translates into CASSEGDRGYEQYF. The V and J genes are TRBV2 and TRBJ2-7; TRBD1 matches 10 bases. The V and J ends lost 1 base and 3 bases, in that order; junction bases with no gene match: 0. The germline gives CDR1 SNHLY, CDR2 FYNNEI. The CDR3 totals 14 residues.